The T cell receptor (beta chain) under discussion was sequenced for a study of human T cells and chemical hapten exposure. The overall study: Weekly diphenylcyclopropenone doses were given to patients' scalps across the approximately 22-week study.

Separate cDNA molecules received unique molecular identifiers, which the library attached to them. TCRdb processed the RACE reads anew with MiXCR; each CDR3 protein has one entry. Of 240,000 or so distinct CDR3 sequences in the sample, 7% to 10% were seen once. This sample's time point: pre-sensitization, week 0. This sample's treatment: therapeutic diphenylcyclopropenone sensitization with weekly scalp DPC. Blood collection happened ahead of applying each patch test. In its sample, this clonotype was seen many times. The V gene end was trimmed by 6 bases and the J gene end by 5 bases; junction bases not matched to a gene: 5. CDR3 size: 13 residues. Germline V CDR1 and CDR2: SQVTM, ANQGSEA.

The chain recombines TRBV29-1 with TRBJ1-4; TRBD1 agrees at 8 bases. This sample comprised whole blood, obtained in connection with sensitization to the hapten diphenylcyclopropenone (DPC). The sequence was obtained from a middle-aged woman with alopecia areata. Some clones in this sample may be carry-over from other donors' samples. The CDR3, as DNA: TGCAGCGTCCAGGACAGGGAGAATGAAAAACTGTTTTTT. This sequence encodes CSVQDRENEKLFF.